This T cell receptor (beta chain) was found in a study of naive and memory T cell subsets. This clonotype was found a few times. Its antigen is still unknown. Overall study results and limits: Naive repertoires, especially CD8, held a few larger clonotypes, possibly memory cells re-expressing CD45RA.

The beta constant-region primer was an equimolar mix of two oligonucleotides covering TRBC1 and TRBC2. An oligonucleotide with the SP2 primer and a 12-nucleotide UMI was ligated to the cDNA 3' end. Each CDR3 protein is one row after TCRdb ran MiXCR on the UMI-ligation and nested PCR reads. The table has under 150,000 distinct CDR3 sequences, more than 15% seen once. The CDR3 extends over 15 amino acids. V was pared by 6 bases and J by 4 bases, with 11 bases of the junction left unmatched. CMV status came from CD4+ IFNgamma after overnight CMV lysate stimulation. This rearrangement joins TRBV12-3 or TRBV12-4 to TRBJ1-2, with 7 bases fitting TRBD1. This sequence was found in a human donor in good health. The sample comprised naive CD4+ T cells from blood. The CDR3 spells CASSSRQGVGYGYTF. The CDR3 DNA is TGTGCCAGCAGCTCCCGACAGGGCGTGGGCTATGGCTACACCTTC.